This T cell receptor (beta chain) was retrieved from a study of control samples from healthy donors and cancer patients. In regard to this clone: In the same sample, other DNA sequences code for this CDR3.

Clones were read by immunoSEQ multiplex PCR, and TCRdb kept only the in-frame ones, dropping some. The sample shows 150,000 or so clones, roughly 92% of them seen only once. CDR3 length: 15 amino acids. The V gene end was trimmed by 5 bases and the J gene end by 0 bases; junction bases not matched to a gene: 4. CDR1 and CDR2 from the germline V gene are MNHEY and SMNVEV (reference sequence). This TCR derives from a middle-aged man in good health. Sequencing was done on a sample of blood. The V and J genes are TRBV27 and TRBJ1-1; TRBD1 matches 9 bases. In DNA, the CDR3 is TGTGCCAGCAGTCCCGGGACAGGGATGAACACTGAAGCTTTCTTT. Translation: CASSPGTGMNTEAFF.